This entry features one T cell receptor beta chain sequence. The CDR3 extends over 13 amino acids. The J segment lost 11 bases and the V segment lost 4 bases, leaving 5 bases of the junction unmatched. Germline-derived CDR1 and CDR2 are SGHAT and FQDESV (reference sequence). The entry originates in a study of T cells in localized non-small cell lung cancer. Sequencing used immunoSEQ multiplex PCR; TCRdb keeps in-frame clones, though not all of them. This table holds 50,000 or so clones, about 80% found once. The source was peripheral blood, collected before any cancer treatment. This clonotype was obtained from a female donor of 60 years or more with stage II squamous cell lung carcinoma. The V and J genes are TRBV11-1 and TRBJ1-6; TRBD1 matches 7 bases. The CDR3 region is CASSSQGGTPLHF. The DNA of the CDR3 is TGTGCCAGCAGCTCTCAGGGGGGGACACCCCTCCACTTT.